This T cell receptor beta chain stems from a study of cytomegalovirus exposure and HLA in healthy donors. Study findings and constraints: With high specificity and sensitivity, the classifier reportedly diagnosed cytomegalovirus status.

At the time of sampling, donors were nominally healthy, though unrecorded immune exposures were likely. Notes on this clone: Its cognate antigen is unknown.

PCR employed 60 Vbeta and 13 Jbeta primers. Profiling relied on immunoSEQ multiplex PCR, and the TCRdb table lists in-frame clones only, not all of them. The sample records 200,000 to 250,000 clones, about 75% being singletons. The ends were cut back, 7 bases at V and 6 bases at J, with 15 bases in the middle. Germline CDR1 is GTSNPN and CDR2 is SVGIG (reference sequence). This CDR3 comprises 12 residues. Material for sequencing was PBMCs. The TCR comes from a woman aged 25-40 years in good health and CMV-seronegative. The chain has TRBV30 and TRBJ1-2, with D possibly TRBD1 on 5 matching bases. CDR3 protein: CALTRDVDGYTF. Here the CDR3 DNA reads TGTGCCTTAACCAGGGATGTGGATGGCTACACCTTC.